These 14 T cell receptor beta chains share one sample of origin, sequenced in a study of shared clonotypes between healthy human individuals. Sequencing was performed with immunoSEQ multiplex PCR; in TCRdb, only in-frame clones are kept and a portion is missing. The sample consists of approximately 1,000,000 clones, around 77% of them appearing once. Material: memory CD4+ T cells from PBMCs. This sample's subset: CD45RA-negative fraction. The receptors originated from a man aged 18 to 30 in good health. Some clones in this sample may be carry-over from other donors' samples.

V gene TRBV4-1 combines with J gene TRBJ2-7; 7 bases agree with TRBD1. The germline V gene has CDR1 MGHRA and CDR2 YSYEKL. CDR3 size: 17 residues. Trimming at V came to 3 bases and at J to 0 bases, leaving 11 bases not matched to a gene. CDR3 region: CASSQYPEDRLSYEQYF. The CDR3, as DNA: TGCGCCAGCAGCCAGTACCCCGAGGACAGGCTCTCCTACGAGCAGTACTTC.

A remark on this clone: This may be a read error: a much more frequent sequence differs by one nucleotide. The rearrangement joins TRBV5-4 to TRBJ1-1, with D possibly being TRBD1 (5 bases). V was pared by 2 bases and J by 4 bases, with 27 bases between. The CDR3 contains 19 residues. Germline values: CDR1 SGHNT, CDR2 YYREEE (reference sequence). CDR3 in amino acids: CASSFNLFGLAEGSTEAFF. CDR3 DNA sequence: TGTGCCAGCAGCTTCAACTTATTCGGCCTGGCGGAGGGGAGCACTGAAGCTTTCTTT.

The rearrangement uses TRBV14 and TRBJ1-6; 11 positions agree with TRBD1. CDR3 length: 15 amino acids. V lost 4 bases and J lost 9; bases outside the gene matches: 5. CDR1 is SGHDN and CDR2 is FVKESK in the germline V gene. The CDR3 DNA sequence: TGTGCCAGCAGCCGAGGACAGGGGGCCGGTTCACCCCTCCACTTT. This translates into CASSRGQGAGSPLHF.

The V gene is TRBV4-2, the J gene TRBJ1-2; D is unresolved. The CDR3 runs 17 residues. In germline, CDR1 is LGHNA, CDR2 YNFKEQ. The ends were cut back, 1 base at V and 5 bases at J, with 20 bases in the middle. The CDR3 coding sequence is TGTGCCAGCAGCCAAGGAGAGGGAACTACCCTTCGATATGGCTACACCTTC. Amino acid sequence: CASSQGEGTTLRYGYTF.

The CDR3 region is CASDYQGAGTQYF. The CDR3 bases are TGTGCCAGCGACTACCAGGGGGCTGGGACCCAGTACTTC. This chain connects TRBV5-4 to TRBJ2-5; 8 bases are shared with TRBD1. The CDR3 sequence is 13 residues long. The J segment lost 7 bases and the V segment lost 7 bases, leaving 9 bases of the junction unmatched. Germline V gives CDR1 SGHNT, CDR2 YYREEE (reference sequence).

The chain joins TRBV5-1 to TRBJ2-7, with TRBD2 matching 7 bases. The J call is uncertain, as TRBJ2-5 better fits the DNA end. Looked up from germline, CDR1 is SGHRS and CDR2 is YFSETQ. This CDR3 spans 13 amino acids. DNA of the CDR3: TGCGCCAGCAGCTCCGGGACTATACAGACCCAGTACTTC. Its protein is CASSSGTIQTQYF.

The chain employs TRBV5-1 and TRBJ2-3; D is ambiguous. The CDR3 is 14 residues long. V was shortened by 3 bases and J by 4 bases, with 12 bases between the two germline ends. The germline gives CDR1 SGHRS, CDR2 YFSETQ. CDR3 bases: TGCGCCAGCAGCTGGGCCATGGCGGCAGATACGCAGTATTTT. It specifies CASSWAMAADTQYF.

V gene TRBV19 combines with J gene TRBJ1-5; weak D call: TRBD1 (5 bases). V lost 9 bases, J lost 7 bases, and 13 bases lay in between. Germline V gene data show CDR1 as LNHDA and CDR2 as SQIVND (reference sequence). This CDR3 contains 12 residues. The CDR3 bases are TGTGCCAGCCGTGTGGGGCAACAGCCCCAGCATTTT. Translation: CASRVGQQPQHF.

The chain links TRBV28 to TRBJ1-4; 7 positions match TRBD1. Germline CDR1 MDHEN, CDR2 SYDVKM. With 8 bases clipped from V and 8 bases from J, the junction kept 20 bases outside the gene matches. This CDR3 is built from 17 residues. The CDR3 protein is CASGALLGQVLGEKLFF. CDR3 nucleotide sequence: TGTGCCAGCGGAGCCTTACTCGGACAGGTCCTCGGGGAAAAACTGTTTTTT.

The rearrangement uses TRBV15 and TRBJ2-5, with D tentatively TRBD1 or TRBD2 (5 bases each). Deletions cut 0 bases from V and 2 bases from J, with 10 bases between. The length of the CDR3 is 15 residues. Germline values: CDR1 LNHNV, CDR2 YYDKDF (reference sequence). CDR3: CATSRDGAVQETQYF. DNA of the CDR3: TGTGCCACCAGCAGAGACGGGGCGGTTCAAGAGACCCAGTACTTC.

The chain employs TRBV19 and TRBJ2-3, with 8 bases aligning to TRBD1. The V segment lost 7 bases and the J segment 5 bases; nucleotides outside the gene matches: 5. Germline CDR1 LNHDA, CDR2 SQIVND (reference sequence). This CDR3 has 13 amino acids. This chain's CDR3 is CASMDRVIDTQYF. CDR3 nucleotide sequence: TGTGCCAGTATGGACAGGGTCATAGATACGCAGTATTTT.

J is TRBJ2-5 and V is TRBV11-1; D is undetermined. The germline V and J ends were trimmed by 1 base and 1 base, with 10 bases remaining between them. The CDR3 covers 15 residues. The germline V gene has CDR1 SGHAT and CDR2 FQDESV (reference sequence). CDR3 in amino acids: CASSLGERLQETQYF. CDR3 bases: TGTGCCAGCAGCTTAGGGGAAAGACTCCAAGAGACCCAGTACTTC.

The CDR3 reads CASPGLAGAGELFF. For the CDR3, the DNA is TGTGCCTCGCCGGGACTAGCGGGAGCCGGGGAGCTGTTTTTT. The rearrangement joins TRBV30 to TRBJ2-2, with TRBD2 matching over 14 bases. V gave up 7 bases and J gave up 6 bases; unmatched junction bases: 4. This CDR3 contains 14 residues. Germline V gene sequence: CDR1 GTSNPN, CDR2 SVGIG (reference sequence). Using reference TRBV30 and TRBJ2-2 for the parts outside the CDR3, the full variable domain is SQTIHQWPATLVQPVGSPLSLECTVEGTSNPNLYWYRQAAGRGLQLLFYSVGIGQISSEVPQNLSASRPQDRQFILSSKKLLLSDSGFYLCASPGLAGAGELFFGEGSRLTVL.

V usage is TRBV11-2 and J usage is TRBJ1-5, with D unclear. Per germline, CDR1 SGHAT and CDR2 FQNNGV. The CDR3 totals 14 residues. The germline V and J ends were trimmed by 0 bases and 6 bases, with 9 bases remaining between them. The CDR3 loop is CASSLDPLAQPQHF. CDR3 DNA: TGTGCCAGCAGCTTAGATCCCTTAGCTCAGCCCCAGCATTTT.